Below, one T cell receptor beta chain is given with its context. Use of 60 Vbeta and 13 Jbeta primers characterized the PCR. Sequencing was performed with immunoSEQ multiplex PCR; in TCRdb, only in-frame clones are kept and a portion is missing. The sample's table shows 90,000 to 120,000 clones. Per germline, CDR1 ENHRY and CDR2 SYGVKD. The V gene lost 3 bases and the J gene lost 2 bases, with 8 bases spanning the gap. The CDR3 covers 13 residues. This specimen belongs to a study of cytomegalovirus exposure and HLA in healthy donors. The chain recombines TRBV10-3 with TRBJ2-7; the D gene is possibly TRBD1 (5 bases). This receptor was identified in a man aged 50-60 years in good health and CMV-seronegative. Sequenced sample: PBMCs. The CDR3 sequence is CAISDDSPYEQYF. CDR3 DNA sequence: TGTGCCATCAGTGATGACAGCCCCTACGAGCAGTACTTC.